Described below is a single T cell receptor beta chain sequence and its context. Its target is not known. This CDR3 spans 13 amino acids. Germline CDR1 reads GTSNPN; CDR2 reads SVGIG (reference sequence). Trimming cost V 3 bases and J 10 bases, with 18 bases left between them. Each CDR3 protein gets one entry after TCRdb re-called the multiplex PCR reads with MiXCR. Among under 250,000 distinct CDR3 sequences, less than 40% were seen once, and the ten largest hold roughly 1.5%. The lymph nodes were axillary draining lymph nodes from breast cancer patients. This sample is part of a study of breast tumors, draining lymph nodes, adjacent tissues. Broader study findings: Compared with lymph nodes, tumors were less diverse; compared with nontumor tissue, more. Luminal-like breast cancer showed significantly greater tumor-nontumor repertoire similarity than basal-like breast cancer did.

The chain carries TRBV30 and TRBJ1-1; D is undetermined. Sequenced material: axillary lymph node tissue. This TCR derives from a female donor with breast cancer. Some clones in this sample may be carry-over from other donors' samples. CDR3 sequence (DNA): TGTGCCTGGAGGGGAAGGGTTCTCCAAGCAGCTTTCTTT. Translating gives CAWRGRVLQAAFF.